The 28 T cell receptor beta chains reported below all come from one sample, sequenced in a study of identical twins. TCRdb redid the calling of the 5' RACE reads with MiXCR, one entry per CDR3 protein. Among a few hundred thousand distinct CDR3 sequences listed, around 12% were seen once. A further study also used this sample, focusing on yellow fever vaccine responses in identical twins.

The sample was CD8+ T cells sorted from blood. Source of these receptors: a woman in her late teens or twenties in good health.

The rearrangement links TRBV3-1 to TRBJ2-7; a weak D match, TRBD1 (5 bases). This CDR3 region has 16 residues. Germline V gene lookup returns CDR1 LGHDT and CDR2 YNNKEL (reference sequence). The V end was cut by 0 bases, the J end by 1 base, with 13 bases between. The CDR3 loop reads CASSQDLPGNSYEQYF. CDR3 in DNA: TGTGCCAGCAGCCAAGATCTGCCAGGGAATTCCTACGAGCAGTACTTC.

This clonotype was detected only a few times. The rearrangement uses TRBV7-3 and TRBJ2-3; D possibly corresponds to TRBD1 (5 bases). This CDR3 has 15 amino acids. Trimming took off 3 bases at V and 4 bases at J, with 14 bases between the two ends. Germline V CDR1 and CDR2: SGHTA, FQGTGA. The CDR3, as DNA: TGTGCCAGCAGCTTGGGCAGGGTAGAAGCAGATACGCAGTATTTT. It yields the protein CASSLGRVEADTQYF.

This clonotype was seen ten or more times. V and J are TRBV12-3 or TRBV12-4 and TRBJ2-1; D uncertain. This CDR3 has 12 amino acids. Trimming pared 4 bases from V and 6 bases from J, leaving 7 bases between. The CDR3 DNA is TGTGCCAGCAGTTGGTCCCCCAATGAGCAGTTCTTC. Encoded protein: CASSWSPNEQFF.

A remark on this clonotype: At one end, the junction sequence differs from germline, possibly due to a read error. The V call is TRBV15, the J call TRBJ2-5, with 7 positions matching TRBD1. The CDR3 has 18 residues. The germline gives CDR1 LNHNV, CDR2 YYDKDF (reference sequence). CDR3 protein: CATSRELGTAYNQGTQYF. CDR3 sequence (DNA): TGTGCCACCAGCAGAGAGCTAGGGACAGCCTATAACCAAGGGACCCAGTACTTC.

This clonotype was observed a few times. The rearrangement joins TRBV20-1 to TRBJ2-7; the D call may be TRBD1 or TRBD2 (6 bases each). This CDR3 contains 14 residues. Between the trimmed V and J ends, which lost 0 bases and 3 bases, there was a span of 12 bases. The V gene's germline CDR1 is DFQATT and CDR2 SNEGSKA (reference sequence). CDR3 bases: TGCAGTGCTAGAGATCTAAGGGGGGACTACGAGCAGTACTTC. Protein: CSARDLRGDYEQYF.

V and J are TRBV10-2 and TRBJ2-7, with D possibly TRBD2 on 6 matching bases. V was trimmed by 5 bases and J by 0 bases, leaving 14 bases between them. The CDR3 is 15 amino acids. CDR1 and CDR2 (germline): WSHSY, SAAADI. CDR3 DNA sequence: TGCGCCAGCAGTAACGCCGGGACTTACTCCTACGAGCAGTACTTC. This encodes CASSNAGTYSYEQYF.

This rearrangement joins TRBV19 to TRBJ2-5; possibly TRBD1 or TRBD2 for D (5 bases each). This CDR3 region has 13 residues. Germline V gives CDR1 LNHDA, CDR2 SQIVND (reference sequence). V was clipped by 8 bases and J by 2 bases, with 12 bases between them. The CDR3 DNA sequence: TGTGCCAGTTCCCAGTGGGGGCAAGAGACCCAGTACTTC. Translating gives CASSQWGQETQYF.

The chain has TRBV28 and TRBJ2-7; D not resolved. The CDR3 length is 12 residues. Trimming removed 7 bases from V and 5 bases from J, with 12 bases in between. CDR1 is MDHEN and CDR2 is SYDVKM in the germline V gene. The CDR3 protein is CASTGPRDEQYF. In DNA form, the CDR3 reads TGTGCCAGCACCGGGCCCCGGGACGAGCAGTACTTC.

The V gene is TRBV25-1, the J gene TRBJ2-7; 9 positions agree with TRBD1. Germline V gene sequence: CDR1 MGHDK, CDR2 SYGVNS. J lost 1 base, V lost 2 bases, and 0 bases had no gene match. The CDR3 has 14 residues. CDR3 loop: CASSEGTGSYEQYF. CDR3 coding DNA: TGTGCCAGCAGTGAAGGGACAGGGTCCTACGAGCAGTACTTC.

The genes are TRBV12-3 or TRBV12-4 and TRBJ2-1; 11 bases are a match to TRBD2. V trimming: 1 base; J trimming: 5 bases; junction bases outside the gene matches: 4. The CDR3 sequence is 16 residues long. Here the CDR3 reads CASSLVASGRNNEQFF. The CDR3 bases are TGTGCCAGCAGTTTAGTGGCTAGCGGGAGGAACAATGAGCAGTTCTTC.

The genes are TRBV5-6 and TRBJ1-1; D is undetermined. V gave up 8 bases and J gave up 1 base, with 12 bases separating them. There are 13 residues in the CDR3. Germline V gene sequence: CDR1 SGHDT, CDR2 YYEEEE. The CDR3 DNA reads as TGTGCCAGTACATGGGCTTCGAACACTGAAGCTTTCTTT. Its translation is CASTWASNTEAFF.

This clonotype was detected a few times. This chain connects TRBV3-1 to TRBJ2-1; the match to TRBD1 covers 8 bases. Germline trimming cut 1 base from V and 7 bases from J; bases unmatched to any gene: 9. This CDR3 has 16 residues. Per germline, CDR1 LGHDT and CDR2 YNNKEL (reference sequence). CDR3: CASSQGLDRVRNEQFF. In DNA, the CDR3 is TGTGCCAGCAGCCAAGGGTTGGACAGGGTGAGGAATGAGCAGTTCTTC.

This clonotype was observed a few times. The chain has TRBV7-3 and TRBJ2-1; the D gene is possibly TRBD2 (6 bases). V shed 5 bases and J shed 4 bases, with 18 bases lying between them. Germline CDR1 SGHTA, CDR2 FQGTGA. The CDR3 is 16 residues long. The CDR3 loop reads CASSPWSGQPYNEQFF. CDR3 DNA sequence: TGTGCCAGCAGCCCCTGGAGCGGGCAGCCTTACAATGAGCAGTTCTTC. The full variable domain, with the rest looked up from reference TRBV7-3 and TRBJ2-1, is GAGVSQTPSNKVTEKGKYVELRCDPISGHTALYWYRQSLGQGPEFLIYFQGTGAADDSGLPNDRFFAVRPEGSVSTLKIQRTERGDSAVYLCASSPWSGQPYNEQFFGPGTRLTVL.

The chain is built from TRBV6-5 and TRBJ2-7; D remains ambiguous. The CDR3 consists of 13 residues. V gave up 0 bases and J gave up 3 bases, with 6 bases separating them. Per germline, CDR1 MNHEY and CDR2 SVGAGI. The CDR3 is CASSYSTLYEQYF. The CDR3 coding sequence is TGTGCCAGCAGTTACTCGACTCTCTACGAGCAGTACTTC.

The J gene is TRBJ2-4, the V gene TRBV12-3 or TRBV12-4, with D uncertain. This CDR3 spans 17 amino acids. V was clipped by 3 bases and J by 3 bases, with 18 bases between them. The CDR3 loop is CASSFKDLRIGKNIQYF. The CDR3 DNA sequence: TGTGCCAGCAGTTTTAAAGACTTAAGAATAGGCAAAAACATTCAGTACTTC.

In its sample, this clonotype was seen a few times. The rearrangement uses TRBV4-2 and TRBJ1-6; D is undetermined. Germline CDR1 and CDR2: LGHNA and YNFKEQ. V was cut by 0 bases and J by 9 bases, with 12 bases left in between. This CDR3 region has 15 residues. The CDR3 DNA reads TGTGCCAGCAGCCAAGATCAAGGTCCGGGTTCACCCCTCCACTTT. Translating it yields CASSQDQGPGSPLHF.

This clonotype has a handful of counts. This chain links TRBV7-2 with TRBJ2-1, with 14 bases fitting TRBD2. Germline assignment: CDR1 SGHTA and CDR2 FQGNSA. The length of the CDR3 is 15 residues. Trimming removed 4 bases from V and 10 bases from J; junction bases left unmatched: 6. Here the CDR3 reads CASSWNGLAGGEQFF. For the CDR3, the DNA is TGTGCCAGCAGCTGGAATGGACTAGCGGGAGGAGAGCAGTTCTTC.

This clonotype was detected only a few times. The CDR3 spells CASSLGRRHEQFF. The CDR3 coding sequence is TGTGCCAGCAGTTTGGGTAGGAGACATGAGCAGTTCTTC. The J gene is TRBJ2-1, the V gene TRBV12-3 or TRBV12-4; D uncertain. V was shortened by 3 bases and J by 8 bases, with 11 bases between the two germline ends. The CDR3 is 13 residues long.

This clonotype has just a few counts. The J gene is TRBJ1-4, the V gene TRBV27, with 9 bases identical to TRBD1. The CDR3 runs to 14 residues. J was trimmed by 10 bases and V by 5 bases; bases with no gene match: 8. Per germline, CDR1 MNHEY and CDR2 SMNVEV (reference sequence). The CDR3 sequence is CASSPGQGIGKLFF. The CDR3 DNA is TGTGCCAGCAGTCCCGGACAGGGGATCGGAAAACTGTTTTTT.

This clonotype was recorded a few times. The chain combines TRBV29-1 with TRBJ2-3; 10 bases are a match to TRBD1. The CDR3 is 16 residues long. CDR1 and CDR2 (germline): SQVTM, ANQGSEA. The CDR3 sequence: CREIEDRGIGTDTQYF. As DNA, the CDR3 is TGCAGAGAAATTGAGGACAGGGGGATCGGCACAGATACGCAGTATTTT.

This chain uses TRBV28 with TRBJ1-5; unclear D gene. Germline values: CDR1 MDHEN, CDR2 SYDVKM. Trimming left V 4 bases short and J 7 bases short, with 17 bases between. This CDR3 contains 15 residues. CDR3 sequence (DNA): TGTGCCAGCAGTTCCCGGACTCTTCGGTTCCAGCCCCAGCATTTT. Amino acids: CASSSRTLRFQPQHF.

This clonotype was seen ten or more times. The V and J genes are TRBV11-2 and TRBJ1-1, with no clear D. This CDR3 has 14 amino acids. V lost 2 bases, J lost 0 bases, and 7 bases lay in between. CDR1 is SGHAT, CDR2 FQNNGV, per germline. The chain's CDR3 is CASSLNGVNTEAFF. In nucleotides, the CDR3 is TGTGCCAGCAGCTTAAATGGGGTGAACACTGAAGCTTTCTTT.

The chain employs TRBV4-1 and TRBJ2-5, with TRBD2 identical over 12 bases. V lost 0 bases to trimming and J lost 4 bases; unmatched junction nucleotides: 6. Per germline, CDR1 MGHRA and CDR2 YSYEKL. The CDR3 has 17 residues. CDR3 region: CASSQEGLLAGGETQYF. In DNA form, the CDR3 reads TGCGCCAGCAGCCAAGAGGGGCTACTAGCGGGAGGAGAGACCCAGTACTTC.

CDR3 residues: CASRVTGELFF. The CDR3 region has the DNA TGTGCCAGTAGGGTCACCGGGGAGCTGTTTTTT. The rearrangement links TRBV19 to TRBJ2-2; D gene uncertain. There are 11 residues in the CDR3. The V gene lost 6 bases and the J gene lost 4 bases, with 3 bases spanning the gap. Germline lookup yields CDR1 LNHDA and CDR2 SQIVND (reference sequence).

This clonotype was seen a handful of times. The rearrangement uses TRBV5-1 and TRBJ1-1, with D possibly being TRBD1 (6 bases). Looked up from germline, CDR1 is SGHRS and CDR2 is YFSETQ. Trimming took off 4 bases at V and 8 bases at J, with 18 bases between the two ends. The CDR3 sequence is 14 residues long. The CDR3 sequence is CASSQRGWTVEAFF. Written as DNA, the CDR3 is TGCGCCAGCAGCCAGAGAGGTTGGACAGTAGAAGCTTTCTTT.

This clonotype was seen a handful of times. The CDR3: CATSRGSTGNANTGELFF. As DNA, the CDR3 is TGTGCCACCAGCAGAGGCTCGACAGGAAACGCGAACACCGGGGAGCTGTTTTTT. J is TRBJ2-2 and V is TRBV15; D might be TRBD1 (6 bases). Trimming removed 1 base from V and 0 bases from J, with 15 bases in between. The CDR3 runs to 18 residues. Germline V gene data show CDR1 as LNHNV and CDR2 as YYDKDF (reference sequence). Based on the CDR3 plus reference TRBV15 and TRBJ2-2, the full variable domain is DAMVIQNPRYQVTQFGKPVTLSCSQTLNHNVMYWYQQKSSQAPKLLFHYYDKDFNNEADTPDNFQSRRPNTSFCFLDIRSPGLGDTAMYLCATSRGSTGNANTGELFFGEGSRLTVL.

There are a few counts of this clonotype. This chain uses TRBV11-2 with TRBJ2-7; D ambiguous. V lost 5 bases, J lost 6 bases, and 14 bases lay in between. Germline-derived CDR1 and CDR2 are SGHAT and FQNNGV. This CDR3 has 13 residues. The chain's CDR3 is CASSPLLVVEQYF. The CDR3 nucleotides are TGTGCCAGCAGCCCCCTTCTGGTGGTCGAGCAGTACTTC. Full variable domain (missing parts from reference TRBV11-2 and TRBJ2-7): EAGVAQSPRYKIIEKRQSVAFWCNPISGHATLYWYQQILGQGPKLLIQFQNNGVVDDSQLPKDRFSAERLKGVDSTLKIQPAKLEDSAVYLCASSPLLVVEQYFGPGTRLTVT.

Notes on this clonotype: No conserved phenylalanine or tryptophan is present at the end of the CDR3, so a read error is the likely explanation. CDR3 residues: CASSDTGQGVTEAFS. For the CDR3, the DNA is TGTGCCAGCAGTGACACCGGACAGGGGGTGACTGAAGCTTTCTCT. The gene calls are TRBV6-4 and TRBJ1-1; the match to TRBD1 covers 10 bases. Trimming took 2 bases from V and 5 from J; bases not matched to a gene: 5. This CDR3 spans 15 amino acids. Per germline, CDR1 MRHNA and CDR2 SNTAGT.